Below, 8 T cell receptor beta chains from the same sample are listed, as sequenced in a study of T-cell reconstitution after alpha-beta-depleted transplantation in children. Using unique molecular identifiers, the investigators prepared the TCRbeta library. TCRdb re-analysed the PCR reads in MiXCR, keeping a single row per CDR3 protein. The sample lists 800,000 to 1,000,000 distinct CDR3 sequences; around 30% were seen once. This specimen consisted of PBMCs, mostly from graft donor cells, obtained 360 days after TCRalphabeta/CD19-depleted stem cell transplant. Receptor source: a boy in the first two years of life who had a stem cell transplant for SCID, so the T cells may come from the graft donor.

This chain connects TRBV11-2 to TRBJ2-6; D might be TRBD1 (8 bases). V dropped 5 bases and J dropped 2 bases, with 16 bases sitting between them. Germline loops: CDR1 SGHAT, CDR2 FQNNGV. The CDR3 contains 17 residues. The CDR3 here is CASSQRDRNTGANVLTF. CDR3 in DNA: TGTGCCAGCAGCCAGCGGGACAGGAATACTGGGGCCAACGTCCTGACTTTC.

In its sample, this clonotype was seen a few times. The chain combines TRBV20-1 with TRBJ2-7; 9 positions match TRBD1. Per germline, CDR1 DFQATT and CDR2 SNEGSKA (reference sequence). The V gene end was trimmed by 0 bases and the J gene end by 2 bases; junction bases not matched to a gene: 5. The CDR3 contains 15 residues. The CDR3 reads CSARDWTGVPYEQYF. CDR3 DNA: TGCAGTGCTAGAGATTGGACAGGGGTTCCCTACGAGCAGTACTTC.

This clonotype came up a few times. The V and J genes are TRBV5-1 and TRBJ1-1; D is possibly TRBD1 (6 bases). The CDR3 covers 12 residues. Germline V CDR1 and CDR2: SGHRS, YFSETQ. Deletions cut 6 bases from V and 3 bases from J, with 9 bases between. The CDR3 nucleotides read TGCGCCAGCAACAGGGAGGACACTGAAGCTTTCTTT. Its translation: CASNREDTEAFF.

In its sample, this clonotype was seen a few times. V usage is TRBV20-1 and J usage is TRBJ2-1; D remains unclear. V lost 1 base and J 0 bases, leaving 10 bases between the germline ends. The length of the CDR3 is 15 residues. Per germline, CDR1 DFQATT and CDR2 SNEGSKA (reference sequence). In DNA, the CDR3 is TGCAGTGCTAGAGGAGGCGGACGCTCCTACAATGAGCAGTTCTTC. It translates to CSARGGGRSYNEQFF.

This clonotype was recorded many times. The chain combines TRBV29-1 with TRBJ2-2; perhaps TRBD2 as D (5 bases). V was cut by 7 bases and J by 6 bases, with 15 bases left in between. The germline CDR1 and CDR2 sequences are SQVTM and ANQGSEA. There are 13 residues in the CDR3. The CDR3: CSARDMVPGELFF. CDR3 DNA: TGCAGCGCGAGGGATATGGTTCCCGGGGAGCTGTTTTTT.

The V gene is TRBV7-8, the J gene TRBJ2-1; D gene ambiguous. V was shortened by 5 bases and J by 6 bases, with 14 bases between the two germline ends. This CDR3 is 14 amino acids long. Germline V CDR1 and CDR2: SGHVS, FQNEAQ. CDR3 bases: TGTGCCAGCAGCGGCCGGAAGTGGGTCAATGAGCAGTTCTTC. Translating it yields CASSGRKWVNEQFF.

This clonotype was seen only a few times. The V call is TRBV9, the J call TRBJ2-3, with 8 positions matching TRBD2. Germline lookup yields CDR1 SGDLS and CDR2 YYNGEE. Unmatched junction bases numbered 15, after V lost 4 bases and J lost 2 bases. This CDR3 is 18 amino acids long. CDR3 sequence: CASSPQGGSGGLTDTQYF. The DNA of the CDR3 is TGTGCCAGCAGCCCACAAGGAGGGAGCGGGGGCCTCACAGATACGCAGTATTTT.

This chain uses TRBV20-1 with TRBJ2-7, with D possibly being TRBD2 (7 bases). Germline CDR1 is DFQATT and CDR2 is SNEGSKA (reference sequence). The V and J ends lost 2 bases and 5 bases respectively, with 16 bases between them. This CDR3 region has 14 residues. The CDR3: CSARTGGRQDEQYF. The CDR3 DNA reads as TGCAGTGCTAGAACGGGGGGCCGTCAGGACGAGCAGTACTTC.